A selection of T cell receptor beta chains follows, all from one sample in a study of control samples from healthy donors and cancer patients. Only in-frame clones appear in the TCRdb table, and some are missing; sequencing was by immunoSEQ multiplex PCR. The data contain 74,000 or so clones, roughly 90% of them singletons. The sequencing sample was made of blood. The receptor set was obtained from a man aged 50 or older in good health. CDR3s include the opening cysteine and the closing phenylalanine or tryptophan. D genes are given only for firm matches. Rows may omit the clone size; those that give it use once, few, many or a size class.

clone size	D gene	J gene	V gene	CDR3 protein	CDR3 DNA
few	NA	TRBJ2-1	TRBV21-1	CATQTPTGPAHNEQFF	TGTGCCACCCAAACCCCTACAGGACCCGCCCACAATGAGCAGTTCTTC
NA	NA	TRBJ1-2	TRBV5-5	CASSLGPRLGLGYTF	TGTGCCAGCAGCTTGGGGCCAAGGCTCGGGCTGGGCTACACCTTC
few	TRBD2	TRBJ2-5	TRBV7-9	CASSLRGVQETQYF	TGTGCCAGCAGCTTACGGGGGGTGCAAGAGACCCAGTACTTC
NA	NA	TRBJ2-1	TRBV5-5	CASSRDTYEQFF	TGTGCCAGCAGCAGGGACACCTATGAGCAGTTCTTC
NA	NA	TRBJ1-1	TRBV7-9	CASSPTQRAEAFF	TGTGCCAGCAGCCCGACTCAAAGAGCTGAAGCTTTCTTT
NA	TRBD1	TRBJ1-3	TRBV9	CASRATGGGNTIYF	TGTGCCAGCAGGGCCACAGGGGGAGGAAACACCATATATTTT
NA	TRBD2	TRBJ2-2	TRBV6-4	CASSDPGLAGAPTGELFF	TGTGCCAGCAGTGACCCGGGACTAGCGGGGGCTCCTACCGGGGAGCTGTTTTTT
NA	NA	TRBJ1-5	TRBV23-1	CARSRPGELDSNQPQHF	TGCGCCCGCAGCCGCCCGGGAGAGCTCGATAGCAATCAGCCCCAGCATTTT
NA	NA	TRBJ1-1	TRBV30	CAWSFESNAEAFF	TGTGCCTGGAGTTTTGAGTCGAATGCTGAAGCTTTCTTT
NA	TRBD1	TRBJ1-1	TRBV6-5	CASSYSGDRGPTEAFF	TGTGCCAGCAGTTACTCGGGGGACAGGGGGCCCACTGAAGCTTTCTTT
NA	TRBD2	TRBJ2-5	TRBV9	CASSVAGGLGTQYF	TGTGCCAGCAGCGTAGCGGGGGGGCTAGGGACCCAGTACTTC
once	NA	TRBJ2-7	TRBV3-1/TRBV3-2	CASSPEGVGGSSYEQYF	TGTGCCAGCAGCCCAGAGGGAGTAGGGGGAAGCTCCTACGAGCAGTACTTC